The rows below give T cell receptor beta chains drawn from one sample of a study of T cells in localized non-small cell lung cancer. Assay: immunoSEQ multiplex PCR; the TCRdb copy retains only in-frame clones and omits some. The sample shows 900 or so clones, about 30% of them seen only once. Sample: lung tumor tissue, taken before any cancer treatment. The receptor source for this set is a woman between 18 and 55 years old with stage III lung adenocarcinoma. The CDR3 runs from the conserved cysteine through the conserved F or W. A D gene is named only where the DNA matches it firmly. Clone size is stated in some rows and not others, as once, few, many or a class when expanded.

len | j_gene | d_gene | abundance | v_gene | CDR3aa | CDR3nt
13 | TRBJ2-7 | NA | few | TRBV19 | CASSSEGAYEQYF | TGTGCCAGTAGTAGCGAAGGAGCCTACGAGCAGTACTTC
14 | TRBJ1-2 | TRBD1 | medium-sized | TRBV9 | CASSVAGTVHGYTF | TGTGCCAGCAGCGTAGCTGGGACAGTTCATGGCTACACCTTC
16 | TRBJ1-1 | NA | NA | TRBV2 | CASSDAGNWVAAEAFF | TGTGCCAGCAGTGATGCCGGGAATTGGGTGGCCGCTGAAGCTTTCTTT
16 | TRBJ1-3 | TRBD1 | NA | TRBV19 | CASRASDRVFGNTIYF | TGTGCCAGTAGAGCATCCGACAGGGTATTCGGAAACACCATATATTTT
15 | TRBJ2-2 | NA | NA | TRBV19 | CAAKAGEANTGELFF | TGTGCCGCAAAAGCCGGAGAAGCGAACACCGGGGAGCTGTTTTTT
16 | TRBJ2-6 | NA | NA | TRBV9 | CASSVVEGTGANVLTF | TGTGCCAGCAGCGTAGTGGAGGGGACGGGGGCCAACGTCCTGACTTTC
14 | TRBJ2-2 | NA | NA | TRBV10-3 | CASSVSENTGELFF | TGTGCCAGCAGTGTGTCAGAGAACACCGGGGAGCTGTTTTTT
12 | TRBJ1-2 | NA | NA | TRBV6-8 | CASSLAGRGYTF | TGTGCCAGCAGTTTAGCAGGGAGAGGCTACACCTTC
15 | TRBJ1-1 | NA | few | TRBV11-3 | CASSLEQGRNTEAFF | TGTGCCAGCAGCTTAGAACAGGGAAGAAACACTGAAGCTTTCTTT
17 | TRBJ2-6 | NA | NA | TRBV6-8 | CASSYSPLVSGANVLTF | TGTGCCAGCAGTTACTCACCTCTCGTATCTGGGGCCAACGTCCTGACTTTC
15 | TRBJ2-1 | TRBD1 | large | TRBV9 | CASSAIGQGGNEQFF | TGTGCCAGCAGCGCCATTGGACAGGGTGGCAATGAGCAGTTCTTC
16 | TRBJ1-2 | NA | NA | TRBV11-3 | CASSLGGGRLNYGYTF | TGTGCCAGCAGCTTAGGAGGCGGGCGCCTAAACTATGGCTACACCTTC
14 | TRBJ1-4 | NA | NA | TRBV6-8 | CASRGGATNEKLFF | TGTGCCAGCAGGGGGGGTGCAACTAATGAAAAACTGTTTTTT
14 | TRBJ2-3 | NA | NA | TRBV25-1 | CASRKETSTDTQYF | TGTGCCAGCAGGAAGGAGACTAGCACAGATACGCAGTATTTT
13 | TRBJ1-4 | NA | few | TRBV6-8 | CASSGVSFEKLFF | TGTGCCAGCAGTGGGGTCTCTTTTGAAAAACTGTTTTTT
13 | TRBJ1-2 | TRBD1 | NA | TRBV30 | CAWRFGTGVGYTF | TGTGCCTGGAGGTTCGGGACAGGGGTCGGCTACACCTTC
16 | TRBJ2-7 | TRBD2 | few | TRBV6-7 | CASSPGTSGAAYEQYF | TGTGCCAGCAGTCCCGGGACTAGCGGGGCCGCCTACGAGCAGTACTTC
14 | TRBJ1-1 | NA | medium-sized | TRBV9 | CASSSGHSNPEAFF | TGTGCCAGCAGCTCCGGACACTCAAACCCTGAAGCTTTCTTT
16 | TRBJ1-1 | NA | medium-sized | TRBV9 | CASSVGARWGSGEAFF | TGTGCCAGCAGCGTAGGAGCCCGTTGGGGGTCTGGTGAAGCTTTCTTT
14 | TRBJ2-1 | NA | NA | TRBV19 | CASSRGSSYNEQFF | TGTGCCAGTAGTCGAGGGAGCTCCTACAATGAGCAGTTCTTC
14 | TRBJ1-2 | NA | few | TRBV9 | CASSVEGPNYGYTF | TGTGCCAGCAGCGTAGAGGGACCTAACTATGGCTACACCTTC
13 | TRBJ1-1 | NA | NA | TRBV29-1 | CSVSRDSGTEAFF | TGCAGCGTTTCGAGGGATTCGGGCACTGAAGCTTTCTTT
13 | TRBJ2-7 | NA | NA | TRBV9 | CASSEFPSYEQYF | TGTGCCAGCAGTGAGTTCCCTTCGTACGAGCAGTACTTC
14 | TRBJ1-3 | NA | once | TRBV19 | CAFRGIQRGNTIYF | TGTGCCTTCCGGGGGATCCAGAGAGGAAACACCATATATTTT
14 | TRBJ1-6 | NA | NA | TRBV11-3 | CASSPQGGGSPLHF | TGTGCCAGCAGCCCACAGGGCGGAGGATCACCCCTCCACTTT
13 | TRBJ1-6 | NA | NA | TRBV18 | CASSPRGNSPLHF | TGTGCCAGCTCACCTCGAGGTAATTCACCCCTCCACTTT
13 | TRBJ2-1 | NA | NA | TRBV19 | CASSILRDNEQFF | TGTGCCAGTAGTATCCTGAGGGACAATGAGCAGTTCTTC
14 | TRBJ2-5 | NA | few | TRBV11-3 | CASSFTVIQETQYF | TGTGCCAGCAGCTTCACGGTAATCCAAGAGACCCAGTACTTC
16 | TRBJ2-2 | NA | few | TRBV9 | CASSVVGRTNTGELFF | TGTGCCAGCAGCGTAGTCGGCAGGACGAACACCGGGGAGCTGTTTTTT